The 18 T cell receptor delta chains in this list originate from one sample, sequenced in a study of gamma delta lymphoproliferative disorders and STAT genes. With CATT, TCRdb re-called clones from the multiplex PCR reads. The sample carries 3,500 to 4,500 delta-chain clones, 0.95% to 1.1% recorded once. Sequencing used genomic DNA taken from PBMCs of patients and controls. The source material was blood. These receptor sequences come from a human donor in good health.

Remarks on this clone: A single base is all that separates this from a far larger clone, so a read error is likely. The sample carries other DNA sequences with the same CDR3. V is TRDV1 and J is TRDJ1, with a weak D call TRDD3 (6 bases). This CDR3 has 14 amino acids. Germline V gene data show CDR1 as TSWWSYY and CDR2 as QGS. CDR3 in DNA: TGTGCTCTTGGGGCCCTTTCCCGATACGGTAAACTCATCTTC. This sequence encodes CALGALSRYGKLIF.

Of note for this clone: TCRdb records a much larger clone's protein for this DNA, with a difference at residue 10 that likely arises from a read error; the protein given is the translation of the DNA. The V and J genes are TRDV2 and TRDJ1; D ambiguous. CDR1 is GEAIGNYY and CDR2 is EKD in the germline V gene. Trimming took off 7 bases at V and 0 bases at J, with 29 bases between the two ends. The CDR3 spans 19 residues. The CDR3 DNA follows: TGTGCCTGCGACCTCATTCGAGTGGTGGAACAAAGGTACACCGATAAACTCATCTTT. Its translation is CACDLIRVVEQRYTDKLIF.

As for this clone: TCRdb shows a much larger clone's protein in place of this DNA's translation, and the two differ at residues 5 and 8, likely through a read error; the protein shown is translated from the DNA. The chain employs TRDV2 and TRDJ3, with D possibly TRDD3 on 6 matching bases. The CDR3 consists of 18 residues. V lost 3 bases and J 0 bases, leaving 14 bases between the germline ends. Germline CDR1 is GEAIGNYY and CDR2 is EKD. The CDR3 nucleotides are TGTGCCTGTGACTCCGCGGGGATCAGCTCCTGGGACACCCGACAGATGTTTTTC. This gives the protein CACDSAGISSWDTRQMFF.

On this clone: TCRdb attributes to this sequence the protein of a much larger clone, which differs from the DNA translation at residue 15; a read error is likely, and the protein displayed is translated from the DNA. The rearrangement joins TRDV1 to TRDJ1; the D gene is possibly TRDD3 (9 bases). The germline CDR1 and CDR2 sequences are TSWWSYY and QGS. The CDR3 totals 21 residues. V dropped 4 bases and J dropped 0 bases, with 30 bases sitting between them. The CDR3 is CALGGSFFLRTWGIYTDKLIF. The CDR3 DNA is TGTGCTCTTGGGGGTTCTTTCTTCCTACGGACTTGGGGGATATACACCGATAAACTCATCTTT.

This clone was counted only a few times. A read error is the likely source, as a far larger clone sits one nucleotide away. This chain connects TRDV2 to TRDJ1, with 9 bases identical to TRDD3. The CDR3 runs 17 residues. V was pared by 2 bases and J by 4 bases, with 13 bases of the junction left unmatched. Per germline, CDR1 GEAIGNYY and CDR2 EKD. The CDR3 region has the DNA TGTGCCTGTGACATACTGGGGGAGCCCCACTACATCGATAAACTCATCTTT. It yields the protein CACDILGEPHYIDKLIF.

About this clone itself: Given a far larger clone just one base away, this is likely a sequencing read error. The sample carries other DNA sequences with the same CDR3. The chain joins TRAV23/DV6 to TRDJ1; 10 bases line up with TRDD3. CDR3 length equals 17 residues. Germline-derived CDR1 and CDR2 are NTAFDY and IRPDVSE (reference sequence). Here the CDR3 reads CAASMWVGGYYRHKLIF. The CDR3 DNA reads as TGTGCAGCAAGCATGTGGGTTGGGGGATACTATCGCCATAAGCTCATCTTT.

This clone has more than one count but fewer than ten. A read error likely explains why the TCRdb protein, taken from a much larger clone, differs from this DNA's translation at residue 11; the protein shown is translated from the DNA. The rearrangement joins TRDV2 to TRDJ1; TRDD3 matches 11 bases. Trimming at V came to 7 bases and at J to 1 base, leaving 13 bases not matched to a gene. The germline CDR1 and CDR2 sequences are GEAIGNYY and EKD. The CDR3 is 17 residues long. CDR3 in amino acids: CACWGIPPSPCTDKLIF. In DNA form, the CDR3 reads TGTGCCTGCTGGGGGATACCCCCGTCCCCGTGCACCGATAAACTCATCTTT.

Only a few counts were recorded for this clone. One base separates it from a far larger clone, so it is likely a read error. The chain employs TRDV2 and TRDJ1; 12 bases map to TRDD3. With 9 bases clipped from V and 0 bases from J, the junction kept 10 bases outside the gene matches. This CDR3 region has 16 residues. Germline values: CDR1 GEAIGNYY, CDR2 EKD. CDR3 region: CAMGATGGYHTDKLIF. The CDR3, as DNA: TGTGCCATGGGGGCTACTGGGGGATACCACACCGATAAACTCATCTTT.

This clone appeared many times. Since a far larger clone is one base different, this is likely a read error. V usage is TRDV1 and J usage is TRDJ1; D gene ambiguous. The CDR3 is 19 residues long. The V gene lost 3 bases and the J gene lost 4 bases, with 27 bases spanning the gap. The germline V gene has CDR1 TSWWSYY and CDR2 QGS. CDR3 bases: TGTGCTCTTGGGGAGCTCCCGGTACTGAGGATGTCGGGTATCGATAAACTCATCTTT. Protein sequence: CALGELPVLRMSGIDKLIF.

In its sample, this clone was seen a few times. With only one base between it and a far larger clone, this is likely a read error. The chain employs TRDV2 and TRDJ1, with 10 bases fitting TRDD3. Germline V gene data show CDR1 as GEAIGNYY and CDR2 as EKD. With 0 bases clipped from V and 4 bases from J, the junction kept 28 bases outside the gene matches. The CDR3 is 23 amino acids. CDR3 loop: CACDTVKFPPTGGSGGYIDKLIF. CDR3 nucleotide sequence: TGTGCCTGTGACACCGTAAAATTCCCCCCTACTGGGGGATCCGGGGGGTACATCGATAAACTCATCTTT.

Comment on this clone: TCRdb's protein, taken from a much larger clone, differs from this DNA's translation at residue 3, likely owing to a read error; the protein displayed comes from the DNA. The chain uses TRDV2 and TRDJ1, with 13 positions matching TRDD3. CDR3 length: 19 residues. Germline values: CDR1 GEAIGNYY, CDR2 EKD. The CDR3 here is CARDTILGDTLGGTDKLIF. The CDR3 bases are TGTGCCCGTGACACGATACTGGGGGATACGTTAGGAGGGACCGATAAACTCATCTTT.

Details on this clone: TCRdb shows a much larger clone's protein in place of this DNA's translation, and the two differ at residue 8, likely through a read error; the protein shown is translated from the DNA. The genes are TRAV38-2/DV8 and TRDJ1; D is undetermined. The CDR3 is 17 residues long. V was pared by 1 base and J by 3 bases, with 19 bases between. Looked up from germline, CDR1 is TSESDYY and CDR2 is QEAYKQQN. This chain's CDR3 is CAYRSILSLTLSDKLIF. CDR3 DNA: TGTGCTTATAGGAGCATATTATCCCTAACCCTTTCCGATAAACTCATCTTT.

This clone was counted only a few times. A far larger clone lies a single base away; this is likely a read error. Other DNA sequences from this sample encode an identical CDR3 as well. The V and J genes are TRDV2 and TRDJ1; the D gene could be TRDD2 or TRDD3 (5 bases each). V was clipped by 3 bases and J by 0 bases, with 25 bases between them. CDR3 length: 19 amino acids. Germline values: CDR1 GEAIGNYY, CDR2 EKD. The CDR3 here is CACDFLGDTSEKYTDKLIF. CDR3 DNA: TGTGCCTGTGACTTCCTGGGAGATACCTCCGAAAAGTACACCGATAAACTCATCTTT.

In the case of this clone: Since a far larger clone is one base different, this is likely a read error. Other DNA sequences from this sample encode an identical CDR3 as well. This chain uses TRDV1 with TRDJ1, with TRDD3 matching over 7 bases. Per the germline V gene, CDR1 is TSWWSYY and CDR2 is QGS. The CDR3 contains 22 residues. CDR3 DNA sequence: TGTGCTCTTGGGGAACTCGCTCCCTACTGGGGACTCAAGGGGGCCTACACCGACAAACTCATCTTT. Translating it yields CALGELAPYWGLKGAYTDKLIF.

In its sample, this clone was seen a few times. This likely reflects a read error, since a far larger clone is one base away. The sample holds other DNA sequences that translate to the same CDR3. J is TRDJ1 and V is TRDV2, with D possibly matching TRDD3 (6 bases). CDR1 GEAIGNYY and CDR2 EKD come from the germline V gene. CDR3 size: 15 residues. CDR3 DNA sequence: TGTGCTTGTGACACCGATCTGGGGTACACCGATAAACTCATCTTT. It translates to CACDTDLGYTDKLIF.

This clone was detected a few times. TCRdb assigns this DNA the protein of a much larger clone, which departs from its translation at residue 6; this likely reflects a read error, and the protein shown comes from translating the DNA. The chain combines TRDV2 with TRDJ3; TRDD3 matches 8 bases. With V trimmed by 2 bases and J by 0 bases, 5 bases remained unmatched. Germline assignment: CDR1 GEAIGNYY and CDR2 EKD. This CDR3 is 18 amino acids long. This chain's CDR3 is CACDMRDTYSWDTRQMFF. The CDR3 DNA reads TGTGCCTGTGACATGAGGGATACGTACTCCTGGGACACCCGACAGATGTTTTTC.

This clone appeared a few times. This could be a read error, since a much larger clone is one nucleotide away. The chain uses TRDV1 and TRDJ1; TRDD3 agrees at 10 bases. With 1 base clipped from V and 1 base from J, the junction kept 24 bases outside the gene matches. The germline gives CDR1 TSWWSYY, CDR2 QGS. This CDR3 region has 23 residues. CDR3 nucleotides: TGTGCTCTTGGGGAACCAATTTTTAACTGGGGTCGGTACTGGGGGATGGTCACCGATAAACTCATCTTT. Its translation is CALGEPIFNWGRYWGMVTDKLIF.

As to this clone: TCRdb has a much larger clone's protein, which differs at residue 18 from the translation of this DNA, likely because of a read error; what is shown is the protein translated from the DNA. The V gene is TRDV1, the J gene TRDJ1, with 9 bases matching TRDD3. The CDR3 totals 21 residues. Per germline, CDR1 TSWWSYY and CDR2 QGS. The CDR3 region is CALGELRVPTAYWGTTDQLIF. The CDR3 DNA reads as TGTGCTCTTGGGGAACTCCGGGTTCCTACTGCGTACTGGGGGACCACCGATCAACTCATCTTT.